This T cell receptor beta chain originates from a study of T cell changes during pregnancy in multiple sclerosis. Sequenced by immunoSEQ multiplex PCR; TCRdb stores in-frame clones only, minus some. The sample has roughly 49,000 clones, about 91% seen once. J was trimmed by 7 bases and V by 5 bases; bases with no gene match: 2. Germline CDR1 DFQATT, CDR2 SNEGSKA (reference sequence). This CDR3 contains 11 residues. This clone was counted a single time. The TCR sequence derives from a female donor with multiple sclerosis, enrolled in a pregnancy study. The source was peripheral blood, collected after pregnancy. The chain couples TRBV20-1 to TRBJ1-2; the match to TRBD1 covers 9 bases. The CDR3, as DNA: TGCAGTGCTTGGGACAGGGCTGGCTACACCTTC. The encoded protein is CSAWDRAGYTF.